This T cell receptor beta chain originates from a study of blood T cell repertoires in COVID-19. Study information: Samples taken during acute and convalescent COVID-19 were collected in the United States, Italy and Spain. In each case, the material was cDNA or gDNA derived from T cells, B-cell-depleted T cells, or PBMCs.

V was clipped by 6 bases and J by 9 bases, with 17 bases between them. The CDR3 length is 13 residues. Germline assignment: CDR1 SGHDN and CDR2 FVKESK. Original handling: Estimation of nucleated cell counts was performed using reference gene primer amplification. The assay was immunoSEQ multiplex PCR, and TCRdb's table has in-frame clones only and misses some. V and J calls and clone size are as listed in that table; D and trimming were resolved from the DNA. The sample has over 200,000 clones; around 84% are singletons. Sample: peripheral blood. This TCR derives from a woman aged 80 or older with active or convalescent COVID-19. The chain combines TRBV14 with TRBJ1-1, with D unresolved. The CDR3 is CASRRDIWGKAFF. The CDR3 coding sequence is TGTGCCAGCAGGCGGGATATTTGGGGTAAAGCTTTCTTT.